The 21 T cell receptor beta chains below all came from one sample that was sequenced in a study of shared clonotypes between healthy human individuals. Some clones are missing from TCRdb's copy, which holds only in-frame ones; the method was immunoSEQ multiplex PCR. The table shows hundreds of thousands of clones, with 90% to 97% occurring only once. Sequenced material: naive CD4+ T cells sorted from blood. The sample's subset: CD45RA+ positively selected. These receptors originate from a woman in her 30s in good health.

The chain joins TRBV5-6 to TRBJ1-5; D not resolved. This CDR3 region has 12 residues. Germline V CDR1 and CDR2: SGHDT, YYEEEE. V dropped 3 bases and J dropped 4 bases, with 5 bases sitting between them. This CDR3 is CASSSQNQPQHF. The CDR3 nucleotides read TGTGCCAGCAGCTCCCAAAATCAGCCCCAGCATTTT.

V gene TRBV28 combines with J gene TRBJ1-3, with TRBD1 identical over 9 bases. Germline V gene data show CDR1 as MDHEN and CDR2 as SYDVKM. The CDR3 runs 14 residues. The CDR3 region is CGVWDRESGNTIYF. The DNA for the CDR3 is TGTGGCGTCTGGGACAGGGAATCTGGAAACACCATATATTTT.

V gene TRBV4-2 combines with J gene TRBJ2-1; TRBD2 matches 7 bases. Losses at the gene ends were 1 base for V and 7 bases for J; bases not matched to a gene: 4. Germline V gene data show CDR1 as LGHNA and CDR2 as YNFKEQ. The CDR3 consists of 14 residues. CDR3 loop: CASSQGLAVNEQFF. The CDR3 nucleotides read TGTGCCAGCAGCCAAGGTCTAGCGGTTAATGAGCAGTTCTTC.

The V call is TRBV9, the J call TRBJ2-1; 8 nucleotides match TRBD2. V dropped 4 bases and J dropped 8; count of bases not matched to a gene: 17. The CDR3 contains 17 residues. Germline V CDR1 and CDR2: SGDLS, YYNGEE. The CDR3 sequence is CASSFRQGAGVIDEQFF. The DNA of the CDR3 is TGTGCCAGCAGCTTCCGGCAAGGAGCGGGAGTTATCGATGAGCAGTTCTTC.

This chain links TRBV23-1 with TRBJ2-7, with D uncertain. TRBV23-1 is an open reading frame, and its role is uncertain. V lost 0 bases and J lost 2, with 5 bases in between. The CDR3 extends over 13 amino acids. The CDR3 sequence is CASSQSSAYEQYF. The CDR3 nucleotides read TGCGCCAGCAGTCAATCTTCTGCCTACGAGCAGTACTTC.

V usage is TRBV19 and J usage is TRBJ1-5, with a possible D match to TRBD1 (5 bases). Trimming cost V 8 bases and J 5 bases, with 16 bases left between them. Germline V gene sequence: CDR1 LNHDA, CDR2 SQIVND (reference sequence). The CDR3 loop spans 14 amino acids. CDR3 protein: CASDTGRAHQPQHF. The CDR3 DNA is TGTGCCAGTGATACGGGCAGGGCACATCAGCCCCAGCATTTT.

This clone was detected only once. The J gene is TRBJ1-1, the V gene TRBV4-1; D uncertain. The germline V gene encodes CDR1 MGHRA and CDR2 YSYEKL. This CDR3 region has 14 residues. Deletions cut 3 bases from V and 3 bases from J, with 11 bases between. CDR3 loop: CASSHGPLDTEAFF. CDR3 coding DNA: TGCGCCAGCAGCCACGGACCGTTGGACACTGAAGCTTTCTTT.

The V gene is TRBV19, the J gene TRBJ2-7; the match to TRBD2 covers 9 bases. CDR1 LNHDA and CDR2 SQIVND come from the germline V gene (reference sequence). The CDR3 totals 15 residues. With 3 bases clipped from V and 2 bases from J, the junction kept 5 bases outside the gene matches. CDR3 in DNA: TGTGCCAGTAGTATCAGGGCTAGCGGGGCCTACGAGCAGTACTTC. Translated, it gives CASSIRASGAYEQYF.

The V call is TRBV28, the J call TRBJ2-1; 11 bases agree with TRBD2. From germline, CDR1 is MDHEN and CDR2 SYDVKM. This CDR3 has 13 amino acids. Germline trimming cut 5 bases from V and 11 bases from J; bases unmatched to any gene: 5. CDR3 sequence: CASSVAGGLQQFF. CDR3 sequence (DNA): TGTGCCAGCAGTGTAGCGGGAGGGCTTCAGCAGTTCTTC.

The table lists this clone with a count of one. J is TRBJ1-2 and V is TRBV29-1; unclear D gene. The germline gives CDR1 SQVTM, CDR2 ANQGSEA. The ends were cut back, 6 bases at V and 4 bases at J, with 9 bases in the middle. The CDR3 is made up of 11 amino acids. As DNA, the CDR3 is TGCAGCGTCGGCGGATCCTATGGCTACACCTTC. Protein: CSVGGSYGYTF.

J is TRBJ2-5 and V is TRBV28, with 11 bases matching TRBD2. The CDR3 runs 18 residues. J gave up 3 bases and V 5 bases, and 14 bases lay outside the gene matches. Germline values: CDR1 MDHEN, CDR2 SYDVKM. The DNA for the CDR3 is TGTGCCAGCAGTCCAACCCTCGAACTAGCGGGAGTTGAAGAGACCCAGTACTTC. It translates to CASSPTLELAGVEETQYF.

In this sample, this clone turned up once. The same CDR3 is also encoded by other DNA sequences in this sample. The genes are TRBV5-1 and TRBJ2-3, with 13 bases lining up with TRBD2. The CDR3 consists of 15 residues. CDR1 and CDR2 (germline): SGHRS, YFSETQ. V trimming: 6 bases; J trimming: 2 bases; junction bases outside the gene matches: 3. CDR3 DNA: TGCGCCAGCACACTAGCGGGAGGGCCCACAGATACGCAGTATTTT. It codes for CASTLAGGPTDTQYF.

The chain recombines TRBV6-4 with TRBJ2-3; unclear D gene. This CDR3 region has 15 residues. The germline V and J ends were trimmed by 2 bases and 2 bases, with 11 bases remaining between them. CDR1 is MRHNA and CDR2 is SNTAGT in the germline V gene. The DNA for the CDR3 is TGTGCCAGCAGTGACCACCGCGAACCCACAGATACGCAGTATTTT. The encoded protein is CASSDHREPTDTQYF.

This chain's CDR3 is CASSIRATGGNEQYF. DNA for the CDR3: TGTGCCAGCAGCATCCGCGCGACAGGGGGGAACGAGCAGTACTTC. The rearrangement links TRBV7-2 to TRBJ2-7, with 9 positions matching TRBD1. Germline V gene data show CDR1 as SGHTA and CDR2 as FQGNSA. Trimming cost V 5 bases and J 5 bases; bases outside gene matches: 10. This CDR3 contains 15 residues.

The CDR3 spells CASSSARTRETQYF. The CDR3 DNA reads as TGTGCCAGCAGCTCCGCCAGAACACGGGAGACCCAGTACTTC. The V gene is TRBV5-6, the J gene TRBJ2-5, with D hard to call. The V and J ends lost 3 bases and 5 bases respectively, with 14 bases between them. There are 14 residues in the CDR3. The germline V gene has CDR1 SGHDT and CDR2 YYEEEE.

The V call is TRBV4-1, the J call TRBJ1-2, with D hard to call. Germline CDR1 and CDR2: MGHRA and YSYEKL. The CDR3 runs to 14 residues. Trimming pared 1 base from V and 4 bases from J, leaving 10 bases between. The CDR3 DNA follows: TGCGCCAGCAGCCAAGGACGGACCTCCTATGGCTACACCTTC. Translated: CASSQGRTSYGYTF.

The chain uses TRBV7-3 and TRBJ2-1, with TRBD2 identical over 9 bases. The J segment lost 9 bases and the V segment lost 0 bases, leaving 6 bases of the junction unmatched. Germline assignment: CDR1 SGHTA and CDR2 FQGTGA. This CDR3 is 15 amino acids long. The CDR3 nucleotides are TGTGCCAGCAGCTTAACTAGCGGGAGTTATTCTGAGCAGTTCTTC. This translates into CASSLTSGSYSEQFF.

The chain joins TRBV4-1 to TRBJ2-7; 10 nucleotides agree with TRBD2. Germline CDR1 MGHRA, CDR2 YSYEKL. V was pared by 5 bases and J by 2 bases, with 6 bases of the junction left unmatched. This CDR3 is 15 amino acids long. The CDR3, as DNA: TGCGCCAGCAGCGGCTGGACTAGCGGAACCTACGAGCAGTACTTC. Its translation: CASSGWTSGTYEQYF.

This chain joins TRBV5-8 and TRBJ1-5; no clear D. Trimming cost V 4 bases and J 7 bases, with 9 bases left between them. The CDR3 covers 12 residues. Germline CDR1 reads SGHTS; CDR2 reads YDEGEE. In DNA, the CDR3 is TGTGCCAGCAGCCGAGGAGGGCAGCCCCAGCATTTT. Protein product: CASSRGGQPQHF. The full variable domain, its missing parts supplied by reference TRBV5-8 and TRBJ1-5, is EAGVTQSPTHLIKTRGQQATLRCSPISGHTSVYWYQQALGLGLQFLLWYDEGEERNRGNFPPRFSGRQFPNYSSELNVNALELEDSALYLCASSRGGQPQHFGDGTRLSIL.

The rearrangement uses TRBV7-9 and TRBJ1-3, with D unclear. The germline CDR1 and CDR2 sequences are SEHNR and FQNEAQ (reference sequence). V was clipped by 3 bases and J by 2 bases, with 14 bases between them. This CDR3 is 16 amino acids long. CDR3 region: CASSLVSLTTGNTIYF. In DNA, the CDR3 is TGTGCCAGCAGCTTGGTCTCCCTGACAACTGGAAACACCATATATTTT.

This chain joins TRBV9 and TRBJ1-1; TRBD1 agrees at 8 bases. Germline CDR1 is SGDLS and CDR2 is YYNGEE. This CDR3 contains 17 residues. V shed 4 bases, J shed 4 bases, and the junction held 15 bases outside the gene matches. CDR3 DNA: TGTGCCAGCAGCTTCCTCCCGACAGGGGAAAGGGGCACTGAAGCTTTCTTT. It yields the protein CASSFLPTGERGTEAFF.